Listed here are 30 T cell receptor beta chains from one sample, sequenced in a study of post-analysis software for immune sequencing data. Unique molecular identifiers were present in the TCR beta cDNA libraries. TCRdb fed the PCR reads into MiXCR, producing one record per CDR3 protein. The table includes 750,000 to 900,000 distinct CDR3 sequences, more than 45% detected once. Findings and caveats of the study: Comparison of patients with controls showed 5 or 6 TRBV segments more frequent in patients, TRBV5-6, TRBV5-1 and TRBV20-1 among them.

These TCRs are of unknown antigen specificity. Material for sequencing was blood. All receptors derive from a girl aged 10-17 years with multiple sclerosis.

The rearrangement joins TRBV5-1 to TRBJ2-5, with 9 bases aligning to TRBD1. The length of the CDR3 is 13 residues. Germline assignment: CDR1 SGHRS and CDR2 YFSETQ. Trimming cost V 2 bases and J 11 bases; bases outside gene matches: 7. In nucleotides, the CDR3 is TGCGCCAGCAGCTTACAGGGGGCGGAAGAGCAGTACTTC. As protein: CASSLQGAEEQYF.

This clonotype was counted between two and nine times. The V call is TRBV7-9, the J call TRBJ2-5, with 7 bases matching TRBD1. The CDR3 has 16 amino acids. Germline assignment: CDR1 SEHNR and CDR2 FQNEAQ (reference sequence). Germline trimming cut 3 bases from V and 1 base from J; bases unmatched to any gene: 8. The CDR3 spells CASSFEARQGQETQYF. CDR3 DNA: TGTGCCAGCAGCTTCGAAGCCCGACAGGGCCAAGAGACCCAGTACTTC.

The chain links TRBV9 to TRBJ1-5; D uncertain. The CDR3 extends over 15 amino acids. Trimming stripped 2 bases from V and 0 bases from J, with 9 bases between. Per the germline V gene, CDR1 is SGDLS and CDR2 is YYNGEE. The CDR3 DNA reads TGTGCCAGCAGCGTGGGAAGGTATAGCAATCAGCCCCAGCATTTT. Its protein product is CASSVGRYSNQPQHF.

This clonotype was counted a few times. V is TRBV11-2 and J is TRBJ2-1; D may be TRBD2 (6 bases). With 2 bases removed from V and 0 bases from J, the gap between germline ends came to 11 bases. Looked up from germline, CDR1 is SGHAT and CDR2 is FQNNGV. CDR3 length equals 16 residues. The CDR3 spells CASSLQRVSSYNEQFF. CDR3 in DNA: TGTGCCAGCAGCTTACAGCGGGTCAGCTCCTACAATGAGCAGTTCTTC. Using reference TRBV11-2 and TRBJ2-1 for the parts outside the CDR3, the full variable domain is EAGVAQSPRYKIIEKRQSVAFWCNPISGHATLYWYQQILGQGPKLLIQFQNNGVVDDSQLPKDRFSAERLKGVDSTLKIQPAKLEDSAVYLCASSLQRVSSYNEQFFGPGTRLTVL.

The genes are TRBV5-1 and TRBJ2-7, with 10 bases lining up with TRBD1. The J segment lost 5 bases and the V segment lost 6 bases, leaving 14 bases of the junction unmatched. Germline V CDR1 and CDR2: SGHRS, YFSETQ. This CDR3 region has 16 residues. CDR3: CASTVSRDRGRHEQYF. DNA of the CDR3: TGCGCCAGCACCGTATCCCGGGACAGGGGCAGGCACGAGCAGTACTTC.

V usage is TRBV7-3 and J usage is TRBJ2-5, with 14 bases that match TRBD2. Trimming cost V 5 bases and J 3 bases; bases outside gene matches: 8. Per the germline V gene, CDR1 is SGHTA and CDR2 is FQGTGA. The CDR3 is 17 residues long. DNA of the CDR3: TGTGCCAGCAGCAAACGACTAGCGGGGGGGGAGGAAGAGACCCAGTACTTC. Encoded protein: CASSKRLAGGEEETQYF.

The chain recombines TRBV12-3 or TRBV12-4 with TRBJ2-1, with D unclear. Trimming pared 8 bases from V and 5 bases from J, leaving 4 bases between. This CDR3 has 10 amino acids. DNA for the CDR3: TGTGCCAGCGGGGACAATGAGCAGTTCTTC. Its translation: CASGDNEQFF.

The V call is TRBV5-1, the J call TRBJ2-5; 11 nucleotides match TRBD2. CDR1 SGHRS and CDR2 YFSETQ come from the germline V gene. The V and J ends lost 4 bases and 2 bases, in that order; junction bases with no gene match: 4. The CDR3 runs 15 residues. The CDR3 nucleotides are TGCGCCAGCAGCAGGGGACTAGCGGAGCAAGAGACCCAGTACTTC. Translating it yields CASSRGLAEQETQYF.

The CDR3 sequence is CASRSLVGTAKDTEAFF. The CDR3 DNA follows: TGTGCCTCCCGTTCGTTGGTCGGGACGGCTAAGGACACTGAAGCTTTCTTT. The chain links TRBV28 to TRBJ1-1, with D perhaps matching TRBD1 (5 bases). This CDR3 is built from 17 residues. Germline-derived CDR1 and CDR2 are MDHEN and SYDVKM. V lost 11 bases and J 3 bases, leaving 28 bases between the germline ends.

This sequence joins TRBV2 and TRBJ2-7; 9 bases are a match to TRBD2. The CDR3 has 15 residues. From germline, CDR1 is SNHLY and CDR2 FYNNEI. The J segment lost 2 bases and the V segment lost 4 bases, leaving 6 bases of the junction unmatched. CDR3 coding DNA: TGTGCCAGCAGTGTGGGTGGACTAGCGCCCTACGAGCAGTACTTC. Translation gives CASSVGGLAPYEQYF. Full variable domain (rest looked up from reference TRBV2 and TRBJ2-7): EPEVTQTPSHQVTQMGQEVILRCVPISNHLYFYWYRQILGQKVEFLVSFYNNEISEKSEIFDDQFSVERPDGSNFTLKIRSTKLEDSAMYFCASSVGGLAPYEQYFGPGTRLTVT.

The chain carries TRBV20-1 and TRBJ2-7, with 9 bases lining up with TRBD1. The V gene end was trimmed by 5 bases and the J gene end by 1 base; junction bases not matched to a gene: 9. The CDR3 length is 15 residues. Germline loops: CDR1 DFQATT, CDR2 SNEGSKA (reference sequence). Here the CDR3 reads CSAGRGTGISYEQYF. The CDR3 nucleotides are TGCAGTGCTGGCCGTGGGACAGGGATTTCCTACGAGCAGTACTTC.

The gene calls are TRBV6-5 and TRBJ2-3; 9 nucleotides align to TRBD2. The germline V gene encodes CDR1 MNHEY and CDR2 SVGAGI. V was pared by 2 bases and J by 4 bases, with 1 base of the junction left unmatched. The CDR3 spans 14 residues. As DNA, the CDR3 is TGTGCCAGCAGTTACGGACTAGCGTCAGATACGCAGTATTTT. Protein: CASSYGLASDTQYF.

The chain combines TRBV4-2 with TRBJ2-3; 9 bases line up with TRBD2. Unmatched junction bases numbered 16, after V lost 0 bases and J lost 0 bases. Germline loops: CDR1 LGHNA, CDR2 YNFKEQ. The CDR3 has 21 amino acids. CDR3 amino acids: CASSQEGAGGLPSQSTDTQYF. CDR3 sequence (DNA): TGTGCCAGCAGCCAAGAGGGTGCGGGAGGGTTACCATCGCAGAGCACAGATACGCAGTATTTT.

This clonotype was seen more than once but under ten times. The genes are TRBV20-1 and TRBJ2-1, with TRBD2 identical over 14 bases. The junction had 3 bases not matched to a gene; V was cut back by 3 bases and J by 2 bases. Germline V gives CDR1 DFQATT, CDR2 SNEGSKA (reference sequence). This CDR3 region has 16 residues. The CDR3 is CSASRLAGGPYNEQFF. DNA of the CDR3: TGCAGTGCTAGTCGACTAGCGGGAGGGCCCTACAATGAGCAGTTCTTC.

The chain uses TRBV20-1 and TRBJ1-2, with D uncertain. The ends were cut back, 0 bases at V and 0 bases at J, with 17 bases in the middle. The CDR3 length is 17 residues. CDR1 is DFQATT, CDR2 SNEGSKA, per germline (reference sequence). The CDR3 DNA reads as TGCAGTGCTAGAGATACGAAGACCCCCTCTACTAACTATGGCTACACCTTC. It is translated as CSARDTKTPSTNYGYTF.

This clonotype was seen a few times. The gene calls are TRBV27 and TRBJ1-5; 7 positions match TRBD1. CDR1 is MNHEY, CDR2 SMNVEV, per germline (reference sequence). The CDR3 has 14 amino acids. Trimming took 7 bases from V and 5 from J; bases not matched to a gene: 8. CDR3 region: CASNDGTADQPQHF. The DNA for the CDR3 is TGTGCCAGCAATGACGGGACAGCGGATCAGCCCCAGCATTTT.

The genes are TRBV5-1 and TRBJ2-5; TRBD1 matches at 8 bases. The DNA end lines up better with TRBJ2-7; the J call may be wrong. The CDR3 is 15 residues long. Germline-derived CDR1 and CDR2 are SGHRS and YFSETQ. The CDR3 spells CASSLGDRYDSEQYF. The CDR3 DNA sequence: TGCGCCAGCAGCTTGGGGGACAGGTATGATTCCGAGCAGTACTTC.

This clonotype was observed a few times. The rearrangement uses TRBV7-9 and TRBJ2-1, with D unresolved. The CDR3 is 13 residues long. V was pared by 2 bases and J by 9 bases, with 11 bases between. Per germline, CDR1 SEHNR and CDR2 FQNEAQ (reference sequence). CDR3 residues: CASSLITAVEQFF. CDR3 DNA: TGTGCCAGCAGCTTAATAACTGCGGTTGAGCAGTTCTTC. Full variable domain (missing parts from reference TRBV7-9 and TRBJ2-1): DTGVSQNPRHKITKRGQNVTFRCDPISEHNRLYWYRQTLGQGPEFLTYFQNEAQLEKSRLLSDRFSAERPKGSFSTLEIQRTEQGDSAMYLCASSLITAVEQFFGPGTRLTVL.

This clonotype was detected once. This chain links TRBV7-9 with TRBJ2-3; D is unclear. CDR3 length: 15 amino acids. With 1 base removed from V and 4 bases from J, the gap between germline ends came to 12 bases. Germline lookup yields CDR1 SEHNR and CDR2 FQNEAQ (reference sequence). CDR3 coding DNA: TGTGCCAGCAGCTTAGGGCCAGTTTTCTCAGATACGCAGTATTTT. Its protein product is CASSLGPVFSDTQYF.

The chain is built from TRBV7-2 and TRBJ2-1, with D maybe TRBD2 (5 bases). Trimming left V 1 base short and J 10 bases short, with 11 bases between. The CDR3 contains 13 residues. From germline, CDR1 is SGHTA and CDR2 FQGNSA. The CDR3 coding sequence is TGTGCCAGCAGCTTAGATTGGAGGAGGGAGCAGTTCTTC. Translation gives CASSLDWRREQFF.

The J gene is TRBJ1-5, the V gene TRBV29-1; no firm D call. Germline CDR1 SQVTM, CDR2 ANQGSEA. Trimming stripped 6 bases from V and 3 bases from J, with 15 bases between. The CDR3 length is 14 residues. CDR3 coding DNA: TGCAGCGTGGATGATTACACTGCCAATCAGCCCCAGCATTTT. Its protein is CSVDDYTANQPQHF.

This chain connects TRBV12-3 or TRBV12-4 to TRBJ2-3; no reliable D call. The CDR3 consists of 14 residues. Trimming left V 0 bases short and J 4 bases short, with 8 bases between. For the CDR3, the DNA is TGTGCCAGCAGTTTAGCGGGATCGGCAGATACGCAGTATTTT. This codes for CASSLAGSADTQYF.

This chain uses TRBV12-3 or TRBV12-4 with TRBJ1-5; D gene ambiguous. V lost 3 bases and J lost 0, with 6 bases in between. The CDR3 contains 14 residues. CDR3: CASSFGPSNQPQHF. CDR3 bases: TGTGCCAGCAGTTTTGGGCCTAGCAATCAGCCCCAGCATTTT.

This clonotype was counted between two and nine times. In nucleotides, the CDR3 is TGTGCCAGCAGCGTAGGAGTAGCGGGAGTATACGAGCAGTACTTC. Translated: CASSVGVAGVYEQYF. The rearrangement links TRBV9 to TRBJ2-7, with 9 positions matching TRBD2. The CDR3 runs 15 residues. CDR1 is SGDLS, CDR2 YYNGEE, per germline. With V trimmed by 0 bases and J by 4 bases, 5 bases remained unmatched.

The V and J genes are TRBV4-3 and TRBJ2-7; no firm D call. Deletions cut 1 base from V and 3 bases from J, with 7 bases between. Germline V gives CDR1 LGHNA, CDR2 YSLEER. The CDR3 runs to 13 residues. The chain's CDR3 is CASSQGPGYEQYF. The CDR3 bases are TGCGCCAGCAGCCAAGGACCGGGCTACGAGCAGTACTTC.

The table lists this clonotype with a count of one. V is TRBV9 and J is TRBJ2-5, with TRBD2 matching 8 bases. CDR1 and CDR2 from the germline V gene are SGDLS and YYNGEE. V was pared by 3 bases and J by 11 bases, with 9 bases of the junction left unmatched. This CDR3 has 13 residues. The CDR3 sequence: CASSESGSGGQYF. CDR3 nucleotide sequence: TGTGCCAGCAGCGAAAGCGGGAGTGGAGGGCAGTACTTC.

J is TRBJ2-7 and V is TRBV5-1; perhaps TRBD2 as D (5 bases). V lost 0 bases and J 3 bases, leaving 13 bases between the germline ends. The germline V gene has CDR1 SGHRS and CDR2 YFSETQ. The CDR3 is 15 amino acids. CDR3 DNA sequence: TGCGCCAGCAGCTTGGCCGGCAGTGGAGGCTACGAGCAGTACTTC. It translates to CASSLAGSGGYEQYF. The full variable domain, its missing parts supplied by reference TRBV5-1 and TRBJ2-7, is KAGVTQTPRYLIKTRGQQVTLSCSPISGHRSVSWYQQTPGQGLQFLFEYFSETQRNKGNFPGRFSGRQFSNSRSEMNVSTLELGDSALYLCASSLAGSGGYEQYFGPGTRLTVT.

This clonotype was seen a handful of times. The J gene is TRBJ2-3, the V gene TRBV20-1; D tentatively fits TRBD1 or TRBD2 (5 bases each). CDR1 DFQATT and CDR2 SNEGSKA come from the germline V gene (reference sequence). The CDR3 totals 13 residues. V was pared by 5 bases and J by 7 bases, with 16 bases between. This CDR3 is CSAFSGTAHTQYF. For the CDR3, the DNA is TGCAGTGCTTTCTCCGGGACGGCTCATACGCAGTATTTT.

The chain joins TRBV5-6 to TRBJ1-5; the D is unclear. The CDR3 spans 13 residues. The V gene lost 0 bases and the J gene lost 5 bases, with 6 bases spanning the gap. The germline gives CDR1 SGHDT, CDR2 YYEEEE. This chain's CDR3 is CASSLGVYQPQHF. For the CDR3, the DNA is TGTGCCAGCAGCTTGGGGGTCTATCAGCCCCAGCATTTT.

The V call is TRBV7-2, the J call TRBJ1-5; the D is unclear. V shed 5 bases and J shed 3 bases, with 14 bases lying between them. CDR3 length: 15 residues. In germline, CDR1 is SGHTA, CDR2 FQGNSA. The CDR3 DNA follows: TGTGCCAGCAGCCGGCGAGCTACCTCCAATCAGCCCCAGCATTTT. This translates into CASSRRATSNQPQHF.